This passage covers 23 T cell receptor beta chains from one sample sequenced in a study of CD8+ T cells in alopecia areata. Isolated RNA was reverse transcribed into cDNA used as the sequencing template. Clones were sequenced by immunoSEQ multiplex PCR, and TCRdb holds only the in-frame ones, with some missing. This sample yields approximately 150,000 clones, of which about 90% are seen a single time; less than 15% belongs to the top ten. The specimen comprised CD8+ T cells sorted from blood, sampled at week 0. These receptors came from a human donor with alopecia areata.

The V gene is TRBV29-1, the J gene TRBJ2-7; D tentatively fits TRBD1 or TRBD2 (5 bases each). The germline V gene encodes CDR1 SQVTM and CDR2 ANQGSEA. V was trimmed by 4 bases and J by 2 bases, leaving 12 bases between them. This CDR3 comprises 13 residues. The CDR3 DNA reads as TGCAGCGTTGCCGGGACGGGGACCTACGAGCAGTACTTC. Its translation is CSVAGTGTYEQYF.

The chain recombines TRBV10-3 with TRBJ2-7; 8 bases match TRBD1. The CDR3 is 15 residues long. Germline V gene lookup returns CDR1 ENHRY and CDR2 SYGVKD. The junction had 4 bases not matched to a gene; V was cut back by 0 bases and J by 3 bases. Here the CDR3 reads CAISESAGGNYEQYF. CDR3 nucleotides: TGTGCCATCAGTGAGTCTGCAGGGGGCAACTACGAGCAGTACTTC.

The chain combines TRBV7-6 with TRBJ2-5, with 7 bases aligning to TRBD1. The V gene end was trimmed by 1 base and the J gene end by 1 base; junction bases not matched to a gene: 3. This CDR3 spans 15 amino acids. Germline CDR1 SGHVS, CDR2 FNYEAQ. The CDR3: CASSLGTGFQETQYF. The CDR3 DNA reads as TGTGCCAGCAGCTTAGGGACAGGTTTCCAAGAGACCCAGTACTTC. Full variable domain (outside the CDR3, taken from reference TRBV7-6 and TRBJ2-5): GAGVSQSPRYKVTKRGQDVALRCDPISGHVSLYWYRQALGQGPEFLTYFNYEAQQDKSGLPNDRFSAERPEGSISTLTIQRTEQRDSAMYRCASSLGTGFQETQYFGPGTRLLVL.

The rearrangement joins TRBV27 to TRBJ2-1; D unresolved. The CDR3 totals 15 residues. V dropped 8 bases and J dropped 4 bases, with 18 bases sitting between them. Per the germline V gene, CDR1 is MNHEY and CDR2 is SMNVEV (reference sequence). The CDR3 is CASAVNNGWYNEQFF. CDR3 DNA sequence: TGTGCCAGCGCCGTGAACAACGGCTGGTACAATGAGCAGTTCTTC.

J is TRBJ1-1 and V is TRBV21-1. TRBV21-1 counts as a pseudogene. The CDR3 contains 18 residues. As DNA, the CDR3 is TGTGCCAGCAGCAAAGTCAGGGTCGGGATGGATGTGTACACTGAAGCTTTCTTT. Translation gives CASSKVRVGMDVYTEAFF.

The V gene is TRBV14, the J gene TRBJ2-7, with TRBD1 matching over 8 bases. Unmatched junction bases numbered 4, after V lost 1 base and J lost 5 bases. Germline CDR1 is SGHDN and CDR2 is FVKESK. The CDR3 contains 14 residues. CDR3 sequence (DNA): TGTGCCAGCAGCCAAGCCAGGGGGCTCAACGAGCAGTACTTC. Protein sequence: CASSQARGLNEQYF.

The J gene is TRBJ1-1, the V gene TRBV7-9, with D perhaps matching TRBD1 (5 bases). CDR1 and CDR2 (germline): SEHNR, FQNEAQ (reference sequence). The CDR3 has 14 amino acids. Trimming removed 4 bases from V and 5 bases from J, with 14 bases in between. CDR3 sequence reads: CASSSGQKGTEAFF. In nucleotides, the CDR3 is TGTGCCAGCAGCTCCGGACAAAAGGGGACTGAAGCTTTCTTT. Full variable domain (remainder filled in from reference TRBV7-9 and TRBJ1-1): DTGVSQNPRHKITKRGQNVTFRCDPISEHNRLYWYRQTLGQGPEFLTYFQNEAQLEKSRLLSDRFSAERPKGSFSTLEIQRTEQGDSAMYLCASSSGQKGTEAFFGQGTRLTVV.

The chain combines TRBV5-6 with TRBJ2-7; a possible D gene is TRBD1 (5 bases). The V end was cut by 3 bases, the J end by 4 bases, with 14 bases between. Germline CDR1 is SGHDT and CDR2 is YYEEEE. CDR3 size: 14 residues. For the CDR3, the DNA is TGTGCCAGCAGCTACGGTACACAGGATTACGAGCAGTACTTC. Translated, it gives CASSYGTQDYEQYF.

This clone was counted once. The chain employs TRBV9 and TRBJ2-1, with TRBD1 matching 7 bases. Germline values: CDR1 SGDLS, CDR2 YYNGEE. The CDR3 runs to 15 residues. The V segment lost 3 bases and the J segment 4 bases; nucleotides outside the gene matches: 7. The CDR3 sequence: CASSAQTGLYNEQFF. CDR3 coding DNA: TGTGCCAGCAGCGCGCAGACAGGGTTATACAATGAGCAGTTCTTC.

This chain uses TRBV5-5 with TRBJ2-3, with TRBD1 identical over 9 bases. Germline CDR1 is SGHKS and CDR2 is YYEKEE (reference sequence). The CDR3 contains 14 residues. Losses at the gene ends were 2 bases for V and 5 bases for J; bases not matched to a gene: 3. Here the CDR3 reads CASSLGQGQDTQYF. The CDR3 nucleotides read TGTGCCAGCAGCTTAGGACAGGGGCAAGATACGCAGTATTTT.

The chain combines TRBV10-1 with TRBJ2-7; unclear D gene. The CDR3 extends over 15 amino acids. V was shortened by 0 bases and J by 5 bases, with 14 bases between the two germline ends. Germline-derived CDR1 and CDR2 are WNHNN and SYGVQD (reference sequence). This chain's CDR3 is CASSESRLALDEQYF. CDR3 nucleotide sequence: TGCGCCAGCAGTGAGTCGAGGCTTGCCCTCGACGAGCAGTACTTC.

This chain connects TRBV7-9 to TRBJ1-1; D not certain. Trimming took off 5 bases at V and 3 bases at J, with 13 bases between the two ends. The germline gives CDR1 SEHNR, CDR2 FQNEAQ (reference sequence). This CDR3 has 14 amino acids. CDR3 region: CASSLPTGYTEAFF. The CDR3 DNA is TGTGCCAGCAGCCTTCCGACGGGGTACACTGAAGCTTTCTTT.

This clone showed up just a few times. This chain uses TRBV29-1 with TRBJ2-1; no clear D. CDR1 is SQVTM and CDR2 is ANQGSEA in the germline V gene. The germline V and J ends were trimmed by 3 bases and 6 bases, with 6 bases remaining between them. The CDR3 is 11 amino acids. The CDR3 sequence: CSVDLGNEQFF. In DNA, the CDR3 is TGCAGCGTTGACTTGGGCAATGAGCAGTTCTTC.

The chain has TRBV5-4 and TRBJ2-3; no firm D call. Germline V gene sequence: CDR1 SGHNT, CDR2 YYREEE (reference sequence). Trimming took 0 bases from V and 0 from J, leaving 8 bases between them. The CDR3 is 15 residues long. CDR3 sequence reads: CASSLEEVSTDTQYF. In nucleotides, the CDR3 is TGTGCCAGCAGCTTGGAGGAAGTAAGCACAGATACGCAGTATTTT.

The sample holds one count of this clone. This chain uses TRBV7-2 with TRBJ2-3; D remains ambiguous. The CDR3 runs 15 residues. Germline V lookup: CDR1 SGHTA, CDR2 FQGNSA. V lost 4 bases to trimming and J lost 4 bases, with 15 bases between them. CDR3 in DNA: TGTGCCAGCAGCTCCGTCCCCGGGCTTGCAGATACGCAGTATTTT. It encodes CASSSVPGLADTQYF.

This sequence joins TRBV5-6 and TRBJ1-1; maybe TRBD1 (5 bases). V was trimmed by 4 bases and J by 2 bases, leaving 12 bases between them. The CDR3 loop spans 14 amino acids. The V gene's germline CDR1 is SGHDT and CDR2 YYEEEE. The CDR3 DNA follows: TGTGCCAGCAGCGCACCCGACAGAAACACTGAAGCTTTCTTT. Protein sequence: CASSAPDRNTEAFF.

The rearrangement uses TRBV7-9 and TRBJ2-5; maybe TRBD1 (5 bases). Germline V gene sequence: CDR1 SEHNR, CDR2 FQNEAQ (reference sequence). Trimming cost V 8 bases and J 1 base, with 17 bases left between them. The CDR3 covers 15 residues. The CDR3: CASEDTLYPQETQYF. In nucleotides, the CDR3 is TGTGCCAGCGAGGACACCCTTTACCCCCAAGAGACCCAGTACTTC.

The chain couples TRBV6-1 to TRBJ1-5, with a weak D call TRBD1 (6 bases). From germline, CDR1 is MNHNS and CDR2 SASEGT. This CDR3 spans 13 amino acids. Trimming left V 8 bases short and J 7 bases short, with 15 bases between. The CDR3 region has the DNA TGTGCCAGCGGGGGGCGGGGGGCACAGCCCCAGCATTTT. Translating it yields CASGGRGAQPQHF.

The V gene is TRBV2, the J gene TRBJ1-2; no firm D call. Germline CDR1 and CDR2: SNHLY and FYNNEI. There are 11 residues in the CDR3. Trimming took off 5 bases at V and 4 bases at J, with 5 bases between the two ends. CDR3 sequence: CASSRTYGYTF. The CDR3 nucleotides are TGTGCCAGCAGTCGGACCTATGGCTACACCTTC.

This chain joins TRBV7-9 and TRBJ2-1, with no clear D. Trimming removed 2 bases from V and 9 bases from J, with 2 bases in between. CDR1 and CDR2 (germline): SEHNR, FQNEAQ (reference sequence). The CDR3 is made up of 10 amino acids. CDR3 sequence reads: CASSLLEQFF. CDR3 bases: TGTGCCAGCAGCTTACTTGAGCAGTTCTTC.

The V and J genes are TRBV6-1 and TRBJ1-2; tentatively, D is TRBD1 (5 bases). CDR1 and CDR2 from the germline V gene are MNHNS and SASEGT. V was cut by 9 bases and J by 3 bases, with 17 bases left in between. This CDR3 has 14 amino acids. CDR3 loop: CASSLYPGDYGYTF. The CDR3 nucleotides are TGTGCCAGTTCGCTATACCCGGGGGACTATGGCTACACCTTC.

This clone was counted between two and nine times. The chain employs TRBV4-2 and TRBJ2-1; weak D call: TRBD2 (5 bases). The length of the CDR3 is 13 residues. Germline V gene sequence: CDR1 LGHNA, CDR2 YNFKEQ. The germline V and J ends were trimmed by 2 bases and 7 bases, with 9 bases remaining between them. CDR3 region: CASSQWELNEQFF. The DNA for the CDR3 is TGTGCCAGCAGCCAATGGGAGTTGAATGAGCAGTTCTTC.

The chain joins TRBV29-1 to TRBJ2-5; possible D gene TRBD1, 5 bases. The better agreement between TRBJ2-7 and the DNA end casts doubt on the J call. The CDR3 length is 10 residues. The germline V gene encodes CDR1 SQVTM and CDR2 ANQGSEA. The CDR3 DNA reads TGCAGCGTTGTAGGGGACGAGCAGTACTTC. Translated: CSVVGDEQYF.